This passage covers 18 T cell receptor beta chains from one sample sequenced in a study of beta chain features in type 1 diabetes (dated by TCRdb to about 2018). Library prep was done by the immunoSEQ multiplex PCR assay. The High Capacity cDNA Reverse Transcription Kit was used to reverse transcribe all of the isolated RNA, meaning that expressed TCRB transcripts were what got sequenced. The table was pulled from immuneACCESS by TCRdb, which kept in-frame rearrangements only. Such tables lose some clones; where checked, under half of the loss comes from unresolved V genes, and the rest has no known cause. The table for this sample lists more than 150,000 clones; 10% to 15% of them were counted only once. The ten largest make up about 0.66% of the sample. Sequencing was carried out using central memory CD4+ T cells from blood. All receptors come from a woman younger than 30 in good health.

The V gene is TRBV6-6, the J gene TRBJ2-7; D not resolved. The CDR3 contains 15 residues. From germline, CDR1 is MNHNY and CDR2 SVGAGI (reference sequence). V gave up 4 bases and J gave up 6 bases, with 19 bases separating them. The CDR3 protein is CASSSPDIHLPEQYF. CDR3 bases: TGTGCCAGCAGTTCCCCAGACATCCACCTCCCCGAGCAGTACTTC.

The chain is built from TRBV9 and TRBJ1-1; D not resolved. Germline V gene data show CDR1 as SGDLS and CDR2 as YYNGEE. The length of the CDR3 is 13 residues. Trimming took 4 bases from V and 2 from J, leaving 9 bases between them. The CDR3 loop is CASSSDTNTEAFF. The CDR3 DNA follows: TGTGCCAGCAGCTCTGACACCAACACTGAAGCTTTCTTT.

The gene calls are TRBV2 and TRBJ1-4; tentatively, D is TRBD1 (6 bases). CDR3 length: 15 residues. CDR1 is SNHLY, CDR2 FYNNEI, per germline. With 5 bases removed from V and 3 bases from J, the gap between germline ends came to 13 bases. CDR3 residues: CASSLTTGSNEKLFF. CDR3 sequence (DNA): TGTGCCAGCAGTCTCACGACAGGATCTAATGAAAAACTGTTTTTT.

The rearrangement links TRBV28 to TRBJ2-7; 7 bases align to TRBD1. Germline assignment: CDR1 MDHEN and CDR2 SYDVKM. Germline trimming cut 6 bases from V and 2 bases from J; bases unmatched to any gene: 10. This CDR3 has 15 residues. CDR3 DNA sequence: TGTGCCAGCAGCCTGGTAGGGGACAGAACCTACGAGCAGTACTTC. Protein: CASSLVGDRTYEQYF.

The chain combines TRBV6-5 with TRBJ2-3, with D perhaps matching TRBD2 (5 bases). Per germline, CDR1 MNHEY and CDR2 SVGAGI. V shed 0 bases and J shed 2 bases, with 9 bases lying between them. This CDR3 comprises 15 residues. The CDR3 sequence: CASSYSSGNTDTQYF. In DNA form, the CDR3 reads TGTGCCAGCAGTTACTCGAGCGGCAACACAGATACGCAGTATTTT.

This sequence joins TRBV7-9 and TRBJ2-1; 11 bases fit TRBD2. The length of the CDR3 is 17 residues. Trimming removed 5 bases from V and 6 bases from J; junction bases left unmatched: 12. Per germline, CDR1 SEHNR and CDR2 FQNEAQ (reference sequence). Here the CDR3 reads CASSPLSTSGNSNEQFF. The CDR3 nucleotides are TGTGCCAGCAGCCCCCTATCGACTAGCGGGAACAGCAATGAGCAGTTCTTC.

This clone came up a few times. CDR3 bases: TGCGCCAGCAGCCAAGATATTGGGCAGAATGAAAAACTGTTTTTT. It is translated as CASSQDIGQNEKLFF. V is TRBV4-3 and J is TRBJ1-4; D is undetermined. Trimming shortened V by 0 bases and J by 5 bases, and 10 bases separated the two germline ends. This CDR3 contains 15 residues. CDR1 and CDR2 from the germline V gene are LGHNA and YSLEER.

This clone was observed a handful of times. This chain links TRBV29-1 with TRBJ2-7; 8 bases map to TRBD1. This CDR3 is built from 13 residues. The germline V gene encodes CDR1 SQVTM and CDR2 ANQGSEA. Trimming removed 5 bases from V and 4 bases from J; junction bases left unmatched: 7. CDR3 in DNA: TGCAGCGTTCTTTGGGACAGGCCGTACGAGCAGTACTTC. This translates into CSVLWDRPYEQYF.

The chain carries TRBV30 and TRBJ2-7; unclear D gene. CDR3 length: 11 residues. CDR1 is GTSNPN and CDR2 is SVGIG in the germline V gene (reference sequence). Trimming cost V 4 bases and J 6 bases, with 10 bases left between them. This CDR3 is CAWTIPGEQYF. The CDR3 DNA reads TGTGCCTGGACTATCCCAGGCGAGCAGTACTTC.

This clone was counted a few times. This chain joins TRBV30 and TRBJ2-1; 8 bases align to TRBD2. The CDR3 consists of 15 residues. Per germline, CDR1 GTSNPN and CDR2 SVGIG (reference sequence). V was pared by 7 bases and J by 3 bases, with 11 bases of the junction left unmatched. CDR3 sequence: CAFAFGGGGYNEQFF. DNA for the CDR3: TGTGCCTTTGCATTCGGGGGGGGAGGCTACAATGAGCAGTTCTTC. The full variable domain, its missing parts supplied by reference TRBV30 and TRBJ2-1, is SQTIHQWPATLVQPVGSPLSLECTVEGTSNPNLYWYRQAAGRGLQLLFYSVGIGQISSEVPQNLSASRPQDRQFILSSKKLLLSDSGFYLCAFAFGGGGYNEQFFGPGTRLTVL.

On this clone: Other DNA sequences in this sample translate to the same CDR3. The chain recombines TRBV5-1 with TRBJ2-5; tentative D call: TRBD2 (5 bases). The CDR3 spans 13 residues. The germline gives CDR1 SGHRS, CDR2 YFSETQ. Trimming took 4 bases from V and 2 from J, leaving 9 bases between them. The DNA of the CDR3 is TGCGCCAGCAGCCGCGGACTGCAAGAGACCCAGTACTTC. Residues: CASSRGLQETQYF.

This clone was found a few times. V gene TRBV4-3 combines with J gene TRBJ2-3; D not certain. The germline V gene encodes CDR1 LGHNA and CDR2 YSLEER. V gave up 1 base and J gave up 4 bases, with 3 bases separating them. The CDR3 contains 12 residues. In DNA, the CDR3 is TGCGCCAGCAGCCAAGTCTCAGATACGCAGTATTTT. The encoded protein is CASSQVSDTQYF.

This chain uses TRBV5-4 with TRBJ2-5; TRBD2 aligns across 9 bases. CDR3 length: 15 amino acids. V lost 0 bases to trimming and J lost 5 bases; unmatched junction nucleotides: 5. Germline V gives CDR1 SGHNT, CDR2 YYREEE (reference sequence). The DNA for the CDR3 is TGTGCCAGCAGCTTGGGTAGCGGGAGTGGGGAGACCCAGTACTTC. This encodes CASSLGSGSGETQYF.

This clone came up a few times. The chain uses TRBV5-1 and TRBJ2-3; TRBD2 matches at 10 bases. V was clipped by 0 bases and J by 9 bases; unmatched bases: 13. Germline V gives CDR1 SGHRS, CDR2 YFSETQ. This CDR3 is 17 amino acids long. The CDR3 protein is CASSLGISLAGEETQYF. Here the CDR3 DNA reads TGCGCCAGCAGCTTGGGAATTTCTCTAGCGGGAGAGGAGACGCAGTATTTT.

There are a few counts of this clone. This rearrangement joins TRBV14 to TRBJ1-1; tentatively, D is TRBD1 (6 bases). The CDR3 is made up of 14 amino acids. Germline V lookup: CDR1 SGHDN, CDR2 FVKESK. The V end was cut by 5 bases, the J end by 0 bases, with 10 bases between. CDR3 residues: CASSFRGMNTEAFF. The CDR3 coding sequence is TGTGCCAGCAGCTTCAGGGGCATGAACACTGAAGCTTTCTTT.

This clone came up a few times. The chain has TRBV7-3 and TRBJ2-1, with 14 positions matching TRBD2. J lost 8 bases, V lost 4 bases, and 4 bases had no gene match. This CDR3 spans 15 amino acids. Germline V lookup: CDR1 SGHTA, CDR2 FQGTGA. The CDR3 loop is CASSSGLAGADEQFF. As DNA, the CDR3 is TGTGCCAGCAGCTCGGGACTAGCGGGAGCCGATGAGCAGTTCTTC.

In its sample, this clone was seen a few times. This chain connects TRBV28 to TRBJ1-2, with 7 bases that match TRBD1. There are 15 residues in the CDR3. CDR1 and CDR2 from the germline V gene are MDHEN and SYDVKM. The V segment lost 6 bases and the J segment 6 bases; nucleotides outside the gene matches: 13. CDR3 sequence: CASSLQTGPANGYTF. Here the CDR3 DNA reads TGTGCCAGCAGCCTTCAGACAGGGCCAGCGAATGGCTACACCTTC.

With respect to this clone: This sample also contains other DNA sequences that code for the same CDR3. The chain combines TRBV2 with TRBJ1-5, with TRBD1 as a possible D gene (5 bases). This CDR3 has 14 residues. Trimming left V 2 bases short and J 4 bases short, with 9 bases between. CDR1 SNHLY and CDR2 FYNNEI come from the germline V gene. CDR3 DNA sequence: TGTGCCAGCAGTGAACAGGGCTCTAATCAGCCCCAGCATTTT. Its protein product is CASSEQGSNQPQHF.